What follows are 15 T cell receptor beta chains derived from one specimen sequenced in a study of control samples from healthy donors and cancer patients. Here immunoSEQ multiplex PCR was the method, and the copy in TCRdb shows in-frame clones only, minus some. The data contain around 250,000 clones, over 75% of them singletons. Sequencing was carried out using PBMCs. Source of these receptors: a woman in her sixties or seventies with lung cancer.

This chain joins TRBV9 and TRBJ1-6; the D gene is possibly TRBD1 (6 bases). This CDR3 has 16 amino acids. Germline V gene data show CDR1 as SGDLS and CDR2 as YYNGEE. V was cut by 3 bases and J by 9 bases, with 19 bases left in between. Here the CDR3 reads CASSATGGRGFSPLHF. The CDR3 DNA sequence: TGTGCCAGCAGCGCTACCGGGGGCCGTGGTTTTTCACCCCTCCACTTT.

The J gene is TRBJ2-5, the V gene TRBV5-1; D may be TRBD1 (6 bases). In germline, CDR1 is SGHRS, CDR2 YFSETQ. V was pared by 3 bases and J by 4 bases, with 10 bases between. The length of the CDR3 is 13 residues. CDR3 in DNA: TGCGCCAGCAGCTCTCAGACAGGAGAGACCCAGTACTTC. It is translated as CASSSQTGETQYF.

This sequence joins TRBV4-1 and TRBJ1-3; 9 nucleotides line up with TRBD1. Germline trimming cut 3 bases from V and 2 bases from J; bases unmatched to any gene: 20. The CDR3 contains 21 residues. CDR1 and CDR2 (germline): MGHRA, YSYEKL. CDR3 loop: CASSQTTTGTGLQRAGNTIYF. CDR3 in DNA: TGCGCCAGCAGCCAGACAACAACCGGGACAGGGCTTCAACGGGCTGGAAACACCATATATTTT.

The genes are TRBV6-5 and TRBJ2-7; maybe TRBD2 (7 bases). The CDR3 contains 13 residues. Germline loops: CDR1 MNHEY, CDR2 SVGAGI. CDR3 sequence reads: CASRRGARGEQYF. The CDR3 DNA reads TGTGCTTCGCGACGGGGGGCGCGAGGCGAGCAGTACTTC.

The chain employs TRBV30 and TRBJ2-1; D perhaps matches TRBD2 (5 bases). V lost 3 bases and J 4 bases, leaving 16 bases between the germline ends. Germline assignment: CDR1 GTSNPN and CDR2 SVGIG (reference sequence). The CDR3 runs to 15 residues. As DNA, the CDR3 is TGTGCCTGGAGGGATTTGCGGGCGATATACAATGAGCAGTTCTTC. Its protein product is CAWRDLRAIYNEQFF.

The chain joins TRBV1 to TRBJ1-6; the table's TRBD1 call for D was not verified on the DNA. TRBV1 constitutes a pseudogene. This CDR3 is 20 amino acids long. CDR3 protein: CTSSQESARQGSWRNSPLHF. DNA for the CDR3: TGCACCAGCAGCCAAGAATCGGCTCGGCAGGGGTCTTGGCGTAATTCACCCCTCCACTTT.

The V call is TRBV2, the J call TRBJ2-1, with D maybe TRBD2 (6 bases). This CDR3 comprises 14 residues. Germline V gene data show CDR1 as SNHLY and CDR2 as FYNNEI. V shed 8 bases and J shed 4 bases, with 15 bases lying between them. CDR3 loop: CASPPSGYYNEQFF. The CDR3 DNA is TGTGCCAGCCCCCCGAGCGGGTATTACAATGAGCAGTTCTTC. The full variable domain, in which reference TRBV2 and TRBJ2-1 provide the parts outside the CDR3, is EPEVTQTPSHQVTQMGQEVILRCVPISNHLYFYWYRQILGQKVEFLVSFYNNEISEKSEIFDDQFSVERPDGSNFTLKIRSTKLEDSAMYFCASPPSGYYNEQFFGPGTRLTVL.

This rearrangement joins TRBV3-1 (or the pseudogene TRBV3-2) to TRBJ1-1; D uncertain. CDR1 and CDR2 from the germline V gene are LGHDT and YNNKEL (reference sequence). CDR3 length equals 14 residues. V lost 4 bases and J 0 bases, leaving 9 bases between the germline ends. In DNA form, the CDR3 reads TGTGCCAGCAGCCGTTTGAGAATGAACACTGAAGCTTTCTTT. Amino acids: CASSRLRMNTEAFF.

CDR3 in amino acids: CASRPTGTGVGNEQFF. The CDR3 nucleotides read TGTGCCAGTCGACCCACCGGGACAGGGGTGGGGAATGAGCAGTTCTTC. J is TRBJ2-1 and V is TRBV28; 10 bases fit TRBD1. Trimming at V came to 9 bases and at J to 7 bases, leaving 15 bases not matched to a gene. The germline CDR1 and CDR2 sequences are MDHEN and SYDVKM. CDR3 length: 16 residues.

This clone has just one count. J is TRBJ2-5 and V is TRBV2; D might be TRBD2 (5 bases). This CDR3 has 13 residues. Germline CDR1 reads SNHLY; CDR2 reads FYNNEI. Trimming took 7 bases from V and 4 from J, leaving 13 bases between them. This CDR3 is CASTPGAGETQYF. For the CDR3, the DNA is TGTGCCAGCACCCCGGGTGCGGGAGAGACCCAGTACTTC.

This clone was counted a few times. The chain employs TRBV10-1 and TRBJ2-2; 10 nucleotides line up with TRBD1. The V gene's germline CDR1 is WNHNN and CDR2 SYGVQD (reference sequence). The CDR3 runs to 14 residues. J gave up 6 bases and V 9 bases, and 7 bases lay outside the gene matches. CDR3 residues: CARGLDRGPGELFF. The CDR3, as DNA: TGCGCCAGGGGGCTTGACAGGGGGCCCGGGGAGCTGTTTTTT.

This clone was found a few times. The gene calls are TRBV10-1 and TRBJ1-6; 7 bases map to TRBD1. This CDR3 spans 13 amino acids. The trim removed 6 bases at V and 10 bases at J, leaving 6 bases unmatched. Germline V gene data show CDR1 as WNHNN and CDR2 as SYGVQD (reference sequence). The CDR3 is CASRKTGDSPLHF. The CDR3 DNA is TGCGCCAGCAGGAAAACAGGGGACTCACCCCTCCACTTT.

CDR3 bases: TGTGCCAGCAGCGCGGGACAGGGGGTGAACGGCTATGGCTACACCTTC. Translation gives CASSAGQGVNGYGYTF. The rearrangement links TRBV9 to TRBJ1-2, with 11 nucleotides matching TRBD1. CDR1 SGDLS and CDR2 YYNGEE come from the germline V gene. V lost 3 bases, J lost 4 bases, and 8 bases stayed unmatched. This CDR3 is built from 16 residues.

The chain's CDR3 is CASSLGQASYEQYF. The CDR3 coding sequence is TGTGCCAGCAGTCTCGGACAAGCGTCCTACGAGCAGTACTTC. The V call is TRBV2, the J call TRBJ2-7; D may be TRBD1 (5 bases). V dropped 5 bases and J dropped 1 base, with 12 bases sitting between them. Germline loops: CDR1 SNHLY, CDR2 FYNNEI. The CDR3 covers 14 residues.

This clone was counted a single time. The V call is TRBV12-2, the J call TRBJ1-6. TRBV12-2 is noted as a pseudogene. The CDR3 is 17 residues long. In nucleotides, the CDR3 is TGTGCAAGTCGCTTAGCGCGGGCCCTGTGGTATAATTCACCCCTCCACTTT. As protein: CASRLARALWYNSPLHF.